Listed below are T cell receptor beta chains from one sample, sequenced in a study of CD8+ T cells in alopecia areata. Libraries were prepared by immunoSEQ multiplex PCR; TCRdb keeps only in-frame clonotypes and omits some of them. Here the sample spans roughly 110,000 clones, around 84% being singletons. The material sequenced was CD8+ T cells sorted from blood, taken at week 24, from a patient treated with tofacitinib. The receptors were sampled from a human donor with alopecia areata. CDR3s include the opening cysteine and the closing phenylalanine or tryptophan. The order of the fields is CDR3 protein, CDR3 DNA, J gene, CDR3 length, D gene, V gene, clone size. The D gene is left open where the match is weak. Only part of the rows carry a size: once, few, many, or a class if the clone is expanded.

CDR3aa: CSVRPNDYEQYF; CDR3nt: TGCAGCGTCCGACCTAATGACTACGAGCAGTACTTC; j_gene: TRBJ2-7; len: 12; d_gene: NA; v_gene: TRBV29-1; abundance: few
CDR3aa: CASSLWLQGRNAQYF; CDR3nt: TGCGCCAGCAGCTTGTGGTTACAGGGGCGAAATGCGCAGTATTTT; j_gene: TRBJ2-3; len: 15; d_gene: TRBD1; v_gene: TRBV5-1; abundance: NA
CDR3aa: CASSSGYNEQFF; CDR3nt: TGTGCCAGCAGCTCGGGATACAATGAGCAGTTCTTC; j_gene: TRBJ2-1; len: 12; d_gene: NA; v_gene: TRBV7-6; abundance: NA
CDR3aa: CASSLGGGPDTQYF; CDR3nt: TGTGCCAGCAGCTTAGGCGGGGGGCCGGATACGCAGTATTTT; j_gene: TRBJ2-3; len: 14; d_gene: TRBD2; v_gene: TRBV7-3; abundance: NA
CDR3aa: CASSLDLAGAWDEQFF; CDR3nt: TGTGCCAGCAGCTTAGATTTAGCGGGGGCCTGGGATGAGCAGTTCTTC; j_gene: TRBJ2-1; len: 16; d_gene: TRBD2; v_gene: TRBV7-2; abundance: NA
CDR3aa: CASSYSLLGGGTEAFF; CDR3nt: TGTGCCAGCAGTTACTCTTTACTGGGGGGCGGCACTGAAGCTTTCTTT; j_gene: TRBJ1-1; len: 16; d_gene: NA; v_gene: TRBV6-5; abundance: NA
CDR3aa: CASSLKDYSYNEQFF; CDR3nt: TGCGCCAGCAGCTTGAAGGACTACTCCTACAATGAGCAGTTCTTC; j_gene: TRBJ2-1; len: 15; d_gene: NA; v_gene: TRBV5-1; abundance: NA
CDR3aa: CASSPQWGTYEQYF; CDR3nt: TGCGCCAGCAGCCCCCAATGGGGAACCTACGAGCAGTACTTC; j_gene: TRBJ2-7; len: 14; d_gene: NA; v_gene: TRBV4-3; abundance: NA
CDR3aa: CASSLGWGGTSTDTQYF; CDR3nt: TGTGCCAGCAGCTTGGGTTGGGGAGGTACTAGCACAGATACGCAGTATTTT; j_gene: TRBJ2-3; len: 17; d_gene: NA; v_gene: TRBV7-2; abundance: NA
CDR3aa: CSALGGGGTYEQYF; CDR3nt: TGCAGCGCACTGGGAGGGGGGGGCACCTACGAGCAGTACTTC; j_gene: TRBJ2-7; len: 14; d_gene: NA; v_gene: TRBV29-1; abundance: NA
CDR3aa: CASSFGTVNEQYF; CDR3nt: TGTGCCAGCAGCTTCGGGACAGTTAACGAGCAGTACTTC; j_gene: TRBJ2-7; len: 13; d_gene: TRBD1; v_gene: TRBV5-6; abundance: NA
CDR3aa: CASSEWGNGYTF; CDR3nt: TGTGCCAGCAGTGAATGGGGGAATGGCTACACCTTC; j_gene: TRBJ1-2; len: 12; d_gene: NA; v_gene: TRBV25-1; abundance: few
CDR3aa: CASSDRLTGFANTGELFF; CDR3nt: TGCGCCAGCAGCGATAGATTGACAGGCTTCGCGAACACCGGGGAGCTGTTTTTT; j_gene: TRBJ2-2; len: 18; d_gene: NA; v_gene: TRBV5-1; abundance: NA
CDR3aa: CARLPGLGNNSPLHF; CDR3nt: TGTGCCAGACTTCCGGGGCTTGGGAATAATTCACCCCTCCACTTT; j_gene: TRBJ1-6; len: 15; d_gene: NA; v_gene: TRBV7-9; abundance: NA
CDR3aa: CASSQVVEGGAFF; CDR3nt: TGCGCCAGCAGCCAAGTAGTGGAGGGGGGAGCTTTCTTT; j_gene: TRBJ1-1; len: 13; d_gene: NA; v_gene: TRBV4-1; abundance: NA
CDR3aa: CASRYTGSTEAFF; CDR3nt: TGTGCCAGCAGGTATACAGGGAGCACTGAAGCTTTCTTT; j_gene: TRBJ1-1; len: 13; d_gene: NA; v_gene: TRBV27; abundance: once
CDR3aa: CASSLVTHYGYTF; CDR3nt: TGTGCCAGCAGCCTCGTCACTCACTATGGCTACACCTTC; j_gene: TRBJ1-2; len: 13; d_gene: NA; v_gene: TRBV28; abundance: NA
CDR3aa: CASSLHPDTETQYF; CDR3nt: TGTGCCAGCAGCTTACACCCCGATACAGAGACCCAGTACTTC; j_gene: TRBJ2-5; len: 14; d_gene: NA; v_gene: TRBV13; abundance: NA
CDR3aa: CASSEYQGGTDTQYF; CDR3nt: TGTGCCAGCAGTGAATACCAGGGAGGCACAGATACGCAGTATTTT; j_gene: TRBJ2-3; len: 15; d_gene: NA; v_gene: TRBV6-1; abundance: NA
CDR3aa: CASRQTQGAGETQYF; CDR3nt: TGTGCCAGCAGACAGACCCAGGGGGCCGGTGAGACCCAGTACTTC; j_gene: TRBJ2-5; len: 15; d_gene: TRBD1; v_gene: TRBV6-5; abundance: few
CDR3aa: CASSEPTGGTYEQYF; CDR3nt: TGTGCCAGCAGTGAACCAACAGGGGGAACCTACGAGCAGTACTTC; j_gene: TRBJ2-7; len: 15; d_gene: TRBD1; v_gene: TRBV2; abundance: NA
CDR3aa: CASAGTYDLAKNIQYF; CDR3nt: TGTGCCAGCGCCGGGACTTATGATCTAGCCAAAAACATTCAGTACTTC; j_gene: TRBJ2-4; len: 16; d_gene: NA; v_gene: TRBV18; abundance: NA
CDR3aa: CASTSRGPGTEAFF; CDR3nt: TGTGCCAGCACATCCAGGGGGCCGGGAACTGAAGCTTTCTTT; j_gene: TRBJ1-1; len: 14; d_gene: TRBD1; v_gene: TRBV25-1; abundance: NA
CDR3aa: CASSVRGQGNSPLHF; CDR3nt: TGTGCCAGCAGTGTGCGGGGACAGGGGAATTCACCCCTCCACTTT; j_gene: TRBJ1-6; len: 15; d_gene: TRBD1; v_gene: TRBV6-1; abundance: NA
CDR3aa: CASSADRPNNEQFF; CDR3nt: TGTGCCAGCAGCGCAGACAGGCCCAACAATGAGCAGTTCTTC; j_gene: TRBJ2-1; len: 14; d_gene: NA; v_gene: TRBV5-5; abundance: NA
CDR3aa: CAIRGDRIGTYEQYF; CDR3nt: TGTGCCATCAGGGGGGACAGGATCGGTACCTACGAGCAGTACTTC; j_gene: TRBJ2-7; len: 15; d_gene: TRBD1; v_gene: TRBV10-3; abundance: NA
CDR3aa: CASSPLDKQFF; CDR3nt: TGTGCCAGCAGCCCCCTGGATAAGCAGTTCTTC; j_gene: TRBJ2-1; len: 11; d_gene: NA; v_gene: TRBV7-9; abundance: NA
CDR3aa: CSGQGLENNNEQFF; CDR3nt: TGCAGCGGACAAGGACTAGAGAATAACAATGAGCAGTTCTTC; j_gene: TRBJ2-1; len: 14; d_gene: TRBD2; v_gene: TRBV29-1; abundance: NA
CDR3aa: CASSQTGVTEAFF; CDR3nt: TGCGCCAGCAGCCAGACAGGGGTGACTGAAGCTTTCTTT; j_gene: TRBJ1-1; len: 13; d_gene: TRBD1; v_gene: TRBV5-1; abundance: NA
CDR3aa: CASSSYAGTGTTDTQYF; CDR3nt: TGTGCCAGCAGCTCCTACGCCGGGACAGGGACCACAGATACGCAGTATTTT; j_gene: TRBJ2-3; len: 17; d_gene: TRBD1; v_gene: TRBV11-3; abundance: NA
CDR3aa: CASSHLAGGPSPETQYF; CDR3nt: TGCGCCAGCAGCCACCTAGCGGGGGGGCCTAGCCCAGAGACCCAGTACTTC; j_gene: TRBJ2-5; len: 17; d_gene: TRBD2; v_gene: TRBV4-1; abundance: once
CDR3aa: CASSQPRTGLQETQYF; CDR3nt: TGCGCCAGCAGCCAACCGAGGACAGGGCTTCAAGAGACCCAGTACTTC; j_gene: TRBJ2-5; len: 16; d_gene: TRBD1; v_gene: TRBV4-1; abundance: NA
CDR3aa: CASSPTGSGGYTF; CDR3nt: TGTGCCAGCAGTCCAACAGGGTCGGGCGGCTACACCTTC; j_gene: TRBJ1-2; len: 13; d_gene: NA; v_gene: TRBV27; abundance: NA
CDR3aa: CASSVGLAPYNEQFF; CDR3nt: TGTGCCAGCAGCGTAGGACTAGCACCCTACAATGAGCAGTTCTTC; j_gene: TRBJ2-1; len: 15; d_gene: TRBD2; v_gene: TRBV9; abundance: NA
CDR3aa: CASSKRGSSGYQETQYF; CDR3nt: TGTGCCAGCAGCAAAAGGGGGTCTAGCGGGTACCAAGAGACCCAGTACTTC; j_gene: TRBJ2-5; len: 17; d_gene: TRBD2; v_gene: TRBV7-6; abundance: NA
CDR3aa: CASSAGWNTEAFF; CDR3nt: TGTGCCAGCAGCGCCGGATGGAACACTGAAGCTTTCTTT; j_gene: TRBJ1-1; len: 13; d_gene: NA; v_gene: TRBV5-4; abundance: few
CDR3aa: CASSFGGTGYEQYF; CDR3nt: TGTGCCAGTAGTTTCGGAGGGACAGGGTACGAGCAGTACTTC; j_gene: TRBJ2-7; len: 14; d_gene: TRBD1; v_gene: TRBV19; abundance: NA
CDR3aa: CSVEGGAEYEQYF; CDR3nt: TGCAGCGTTGAAGGGGGCGCAGAATACGAGCAGTACTTC; j_gene: TRBJ2-7; len: 13; d_gene: NA; v_gene: TRBV29-1; abundance: NA
CDR3aa: CSAPRWDEAFF; CDR3nt: TGCAGTGCCCCGCGGTGGGATGAAGCTTTCTTT; j_gene: TRBJ1-1; len: 11; d_gene: NA; v_gene: TRBV20-1; abundance: NA
CDR3aa: CASSQQGPTGISPLHF; CDR3nt: TGTGCCAGCAGCCAACAGGGCCCGACGGGGATTTCACCCCTCCACTTT; j_gene: TRBJ1-6; len: 16; d_gene: NA; v_gene: TRBV4-2; abundance: NA
CDR3aa: CSARTGDAYEQYF; CDR3nt: TGCAGCGCGCGGACAGGGGATGCGTACGAGCAGTACTTC; j_gene: TRBJ2-7; len: 13; d_gene: TRBD1; v_gene: TRBV29-1; abundance: NA
CDR3aa: CASGAWGAEETQYF; CDR3nt: TGTGCCAGCGGGGCGTGGGGGGCCGAAGAGACCCAGTACTTC; j_gene: TRBJ2-5; len: 14; d_gene: NA; v_gene: TRBV7-2; abundance: NA
CDR3aa: CAWSRDRNQPQHF; CDR3nt: TGTGCCTGGAGTCGAGACAGAAATCAGCCCCAGCATTTT; j_gene: TRBJ1-5; len: 13; d_gene: NA; v_gene: TRBV30; abundance: NA
CDR3aa: CAITPSGGDEQFF; CDR3nt: TGTGCCATCACCCCTAGCGGGGGGGATGAGCAGTTCTTC; j_gene: TRBJ2-1; len: 13; d_gene: TRBD2; v_gene: TRBV10-3; abundance: NA
CDR3aa: CASSVASNQPQHF; CDR3nt: TGTGCCAGCAGCGTAGCCAGCAATCAGCCCCAGCATTTT; j_gene: TRBJ1-5; len: 13; d_gene: NA; v_gene: TRBV9; abundance: once